This T cell receptor (beta chain) was retrieved from a study of T cells after yellow fever vaccination. Study at large: Preparing low-cell-number fractions relied on SMART-Seq v4 Ultra Low Input. Study-wide findings and caveats: The CD4 and CD8 compartments had a small share of their clonotypes in common. Clones from primary vaccination mostly reappeared after the booster (about 97% CD4, approximately 91% CD8).

TCRdb analysed the 5' RACE reads with MiXCR anew, one entry per CDR3 protein. There are approximately 110,000 distinct CDR3 sequences in the sample; more than 7.5% occur only once, and about 25% lies in the top ten. Trimming removed 0 bases from V and 4 bases from J, with 11 bases in between. Germline CDR1 and CDR2: SGHRS and YFSETQ. The length of the CDR3 is 15 residues. This clonotype came up many times. Its antigen is unknown. This TCR derives from a man in his thirties or forties who received the YFV17D yellow fever vaccine. This sequence joins TRBV5-1 and TRBJ1-3, with D possibly TRBD1 on 6 matching bases. The input for sequencing was CD8+ T cells sorted from PBMCs, taken 45 days after the yellow fever booster vaccination. CDR3 bases: TGCGCCAGCAGCTTGGCACAGGGAGACGGAAACACCATATATTTT. Protein sequence: CASSLAQGDGNTIYF.